This T cell receptor beta chain was sequenced in a study of Tregs in tolerant kidney transplant recipients. Findings and limits, study-wide: Biological reproducibility was not directly addressed, but technical replication error appeared minimal.

Unstimulated regulatory T cells (CD4+CD25+CD127-), CD4+CD25- non-regulatory cells, CD4 and CD8 cells were FACS-sorted from thawed PBMCs. Profiled with immunoSEQ multiplex PCR; TCRdb holds only in-frame clones, not every one. This repertoire shows under 100,000 clones, 90% to 95% found once; its top ten account for about 4.9%. In the case of this clone: Antigen specificity is unknown.

Germline V gene data show CDR1 as MRHNA and CDR2 as SNTAGT. The CDR3 is 15 amino acids. V shed 2 bases and J shed 0 bases, with 8 bases lying between them. Material for sequencing was CD8+ T cells from blood. The sequence was obtained from a human donor in good health. The chain carries TRBV6-4 and TRBJ2-1; D gene ambiguous. CDR3 loop: CASSDSPVSYNEQFF. DNA of the CDR3: TGTGCCAGCAGTGACAGCCCCGTCTCCTACAATGAGCAGTTCTTC.